These T cell receptor beta chains were read from a single sample in a study of blood T cell repertoires in COVID-19. TCRdb keeps only in-frame clones here, not all; method: immunoSEQ multiplex PCR. In the table there are roughly 200,000 clones, roughly 81% of which are singletons. Sequencing input: peripheral blood. These receptors all stem from a woman older than 75 with COVID-19, enrolled during active disease. The CDR3 runs from the conserved cysteine through the conserved F or W. D genes are given only for firm matches. Rows give clone size only sometimes, using once, few, many, or a class for an expanded clone.

j_gene: TRBJ1-3
len: 17
d_gene: NA
v_gene: TRBV25-1
abundance: NA
CDR3aa: CASSELVGPRRGNTIYF
CDR3nt: TGTGCCAGCAGTGAATTGGTGGGCCCAAGAAGGGGAAACACCATATATTTT

j_gene: TRBJ1-1
len: 13
d_gene: TRBD1
v_gene: TRBV24-1
abundance: NA
CDR3aa: CATTGQGGTEAFF
CDR3nt: TGTGCCACCACGGGTCAGGGGGGCACTGAAGCTTTCTTT

j_gene: TRBJ2-7
len: 14
d_gene: NA
v_gene: TRBV6-1
abundance: NA
CDR3aa: CASGGTANSYEQYF
CDR3nt: TGTGCCAGCGGAGGGACAGCAAACTCCTACGAGCAGTACTTC

j_gene: TRBJ2-3
len: 14
d_gene: TRBD2
v_gene: TRBV7-2
abundance: NA
CDR3aa: CASRRTRSTDTQYF
CDR3nt: TGTGCCAGCAGGCGGACTAGGAGCACAGATACGCAGTATTTT

j_gene: TRBJ2-1
len: 17
d_gene: TRBD2
v_gene: TRBV19
abundance: NA
CDR3aa: CASGTSGQAPSGNEQFF
CDR3nt: TGTGCCAGTGGGACTAGCGGCCAAGCCCCCTCGGGGAATGAGCAGTTCTTC

j_gene: TRBJ2-3
len: 14
d_gene: TRBD2
v_gene: TRBV12-5
abundance: NA
CDR3aa: CASVISGGGDTQYF
CDR3nt: TGTGCTAGTGTCATTAGCGGGGGTGGAGATACGCAGTATTTT

j_gene: TRBJ2-3
len: 21
d_gene: TRBD2
v_gene: TRBV3-1/TRBV3-2
abundance: once
CDR3aa: CASSRIPFGLAGGPFTDTQYF
CDR3nt: TGTGCCAGCAGCCGGATCCCCTTCGGACTAGCGGGAGGGCCTTTCACAGATACGCAGTATTTT

j_gene: TRBJ2-1
len: 14
d_gene: NA
v_gene: TRBV20-1
abundance: NA
CDR3aa: CSASRLARDNEQFF
CDR3nt: TGCAGTGCTAGTAGGTTAGCGAGAGACAATGAGCAGTTCTTC

j_gene: TRBJ2-1
len: 16
d_gene: NA
v_gene: TRBV4-3
abundance: NA
CDR3aa: CASSLTRGGSYNEQFF
CDR3nt: TGCGCCAGCAGCCTCACTAGGGGGGGCTCCTACAATGAGCAGTTCTTC

j_gene: TRBJ2-2
len: 14
d_gene: TRBD2
v_gene: TRBV6-6
abundance: NA
CDR3aa: CASSLAGHTGELFF
CDR3nt: TGTGCCAGCAGTCTAGCGGGACACACCGGGGAGCTGTTTTTT

j_gene: TRBJ1-6
len: 14
d_gene: NA
v_gene: TRBV19
abundance: few
CDR3aa: CASSIQVDGVNYHF
CDR3nt: TGTGCCAGTAGTATACAGGTCGATGGCGTTAATTACCACTTT

j_gene: TRBJ1-2
len: 16
d_gene: TRBD1
v_gene: TRBV19
abundance: NA
CDR3aa: CASSIDLRGLGYGYTF
CDR3nt: TGTGCCAGTAGTATAGATCTCAGGGGGCTTGGCTATGGCTACACCTTC

j_gene: TRBJ2-5
len: 15
d_gene: TRBD1
v_gene: TRBV5-1
abundance: NA
CDR3aa: CASSSRQGAMETQYF
CDR3nt: TGCGCCAGCAGCTCTAGACAGGGGGCGATGGAGACCCAGTACTTC

j_gene: TRBJ1-2
len: 13
d_gene: NA
v_gene: TRBV28
abundance: few
CDR3aa: CASSLGGTYGYTF
CDR3nt: TGTGCCAGCAGTTTGGGAGGGACCTATGGCTACACCTTC

j_gene: TRBJ1-1
len: 14
d_gene: TRBD1
v_gene: TRBV5-8
abundance: NA
CDR3aa: CASSFRGQAREAFF
CDR3nt: TGTGCCAGCAGCTTCAGGGGACAGGCGCGAGAAGCTTTCTTT

j_gene: TRBJ2-2
len: 14
d_gene: NA
v_gene: TRBV5-1
abundance: NA
CDR3aa: CASSSGVSTGELFF
CDR3nt: TGCGCCAGCAGCTCCGGGGTGAGCACCGGGGAGCTGTTTTTT

j_gene: TRBJ1-5
len: 14
d_gene: NA
v_gene: TRBV3-1/TRBV3-2
abundance: NA
CDR3aa: CASSLQQGIQPQHF
CDR3nt: TGTGCCAGCAGCCTCCAACAGGGTATTCAGCCCCAGCATTTT

j_gene: TRBJ1-2
len: 14
d_gene: TRBD1
v_gene: TRBV19
abundance: NA
CDR3aa: CASSSASTGYGYTF
CDR3nt: TGTGCCAGTAGTTCTGCCTCGACAGGGTATGGCTACACCTTC

j_gene: TRBJ2-7
len: 15
d_gene: TRBD2
v_gene: TRBV5-1
abundance: NA
CDR3aa: CASSLSASGPYEQYF
CDR3nt: TGCGCCAGCAGCTTGTCGGCTAGCGGGCCCTACGAGCAGTACTTC

j_gene: TRBJ2-5
len: 15
d_gene: TRBD2
v_gene: TRBV6-5
abundance: NA
CDR3aa: CASTRTSGRGETQYF
CDR3nt: TGTGCCAGCACCCGGACTAGCGGGAGGGGAGAGACCCAGTACTTC

j_gene: TRBJ2-2
len: 16
d_gene: NA
v_gene: TRBV5-6
abundance: NA
CDR3aa: CASSFGTGIDTGELFF
CDR3nt: TGTGCCAGCAGCTTTGGCACGGGAATTGACACCGGGGAGCTGTTTTTT

j_gene: TRBJ2-7
len: 15
d_gene: TRBD2
v_gene: TRBV28
abundance: NA
CDR3aa: CASRRPGLAGVGGYF
CDR3nt: TGTGCCAGCAGGCGTCCGGGACTAGCGGGAGTAGGAGGATACTTC

j_gene: TRBJ1-2
len: 13
d_gene: NA
v_gene: TRBV24-1
abundance: NA
CDR3aa: CATSGRGNYGYTF
CDR3nt: TGTGCCACCAGTGGGAGGGGAAACTATGGCTACACCTTC

j_gene: TRBJ2-5
len: 12
d_gene: TRBD1
v_gene: TRBV29-1
abundance: once
CDR3aa: CSGGQGGETQYF
CDR3nt: TGCAGCGGCGGACAGGGCGGGGAGACCCAGTACTTC

j_gene: TRBJ1-2
len: 15
d_gene: TRBD1
v_gene: TRBV2
abundance: NA
CDR3aa: CARTQGEVASYGYTF
CDR3nt: TGTGCCAGGACACAGGGGGAAGTCGCTAGCTATGGCTACACCTTC

j_gene: TRBJ2-7
len: 14
d_gene: NA
v_gene: TRBV19
abundance: NA
CDR3aa: CASSRATGWYEQYF
CDR3nt: TGTGCCAGTAGCCGCGCGACAGGCTGGTACGAGCAGTACTTC

j_gene: TRBJ2-4
len: 14
d_gene: NA
v_gene: TRBV27
abundance: NA
CDR3aa: CASSPGVGGNIQYF
CDR3nt: TGTGCCAGCAGCCCTGGGGTGGGGGGAAACATTCAGTACTTC

j_gene: TRBJ2-1
len: 15
d_gene: TRBD2
v_gene: TRBV4-3
abundance: NA
CDR3aa: CASSQGTSGGREQFF
CDR3nt: TGCGCCAGCAGCCAAGGGACTAGCGGGGGGAGAGAGCAGTTCTTC

j_gene: TRBJ1-2
len: 14
d_gene: NA
v_gene: TRBV5-6
abundance: few
CDR3aa: CASVSTQGMYGYTF
CDR3nt: TGTGCCAGCGTCTCCACCCAGGGGATGTATGGCTACACCTTC

j_gene: TRBJ2-5
len: 12
d_gene: NA
v_gene: TRBV30
abundance: NA
CDR3aa: CAWSQGLETQYF
CDR3nt: TGTGCCTGGAGTCAGGGGCTGGAGACCCAGTACTTC

j_gene: TRBJ2-1
len: 16
d_gene: TRBD2
v_gene: TRBV5-1
abundance: NA
CDR3aa: CASSFSAGGSDNEQFF
CDR3nt: TGCGCCAGCAGTTTTTCAGCGGGAGGGAGCGACAATGAGCAGTTCTTC

j_gene: TRBJ2-7
len: 15
d_gene: NA
v_gene: TRBV19
abundance: NA
CDR3aa: CASSIDGAGTDEQYF
CDR3nt: TGTGCCAGTAGTATTGATGGGGCGGGAACCGACGAGCAGTACTTC

j_gene: TRBJ2-1
len: 17
d_gene: TRBD1
v_gene: TRBV5-5
abundance: NA
CDR3aa: CASSLVVGTETYNEQFF
CDR3nt: TGTGCCAGCAGCTTGGTGGTCGGGACAGAGACCTACAATGAGCAGTTCTTC

j_gene: TRBJ2-7
len: 14
d_gene: TRBD1
v_gene: TRBV11-2
abundance: NA
CDR3aa: CASSLDRASYEQYF
CDR3nt: TGTGCCAGCAGCTTGGACAGGGCCTCCTACGAGCAGTACTTC

j_gene: TRBJ2-3
len: 14
d_gene: TRBD1
v_gene: TRBV27
abundance: NA
CDR3aa: CASKRQGASDTQYF
CDR3nt: TGTGCCAGCAAGCGACAGGGGGCCTCAGATACGCAGTATTTT

j_gene: TRBJ1-6
len: 14
d_gene: TRBD1
v_gene: TRBV5-1
abundance: few
CDR3aa: CASSLRGQESPLHF
CDR3nt: TGCGCCAGCAGCTTGAGAGGACAGGAATCACCCCTCCACTTT

j_gene: TRBJ2-7
len: 15
d_gene: NA
v_gene: TRBV5-1
abundance: NA
CDR3aa: CASKGGNDILYEQYF
CDR3nt: TGCGCCAGCAAAGGGGGAAATGACATCCTCTACGAGCAGTACTTC

j_gene: TRBJ1-4
len: 14
d_gene: NA
v_gene: TRBV7-6
abundance: NA
CDR3aa: CASSLAGRGEKLFF
CDR3nt: TGTGCCAGCAGCTTAGCAGGGAGAGGTGAAAAACTGTTTTTT

j_gene: TRBJ2-7
len: 15
d_gene: NA
v_gene: TRBV19
abundance: NA
CDR3aa: CASSIADSRAYEQYF
CDR3nt: TGTGCCAGTAGTATAGCGGATAGCCGAGCCTACGAGCAGTACTTC

j_gene: TRBJ1-1
len: 14
d_gene: NA
v_gene: TRBV7-9
abundance: NA
CDR3aa: CASSLDRSSTEAFF
CDR3nt: TGTGCCAGCAGCTTAGACAGAAGTAGCACTGAAGCTTTCTTT

j_gene: TRBJ1-1
len: 14
d_gene: TRBD1
v_gene: TRBV29-1
abundance: few
CDR3aa: CSVTSGQGAVLAFF
CDR3nt: TGCAGCGTAACCAGCGGACAGGGCGCTGTTTTAGCTTTCTTT

j_gene: TRBJ2-5
len: 16
d_gene: TRBD2
v_gene: TRBV4-2
abundance: NA
CDR3aa: CASSPRTSGGEETQYF
CDR3nt: TGTGCCAGCAGCCCCCGGACTAGCGGGGGGGAAGAGACCCAGTACTTC

j_gene: TRBJ1-4
len: 14
d_gene: TRBD1
v_gene: TRBV9
abundance: NA
CDR3aa: CASSGGQGHEKLFF
CDR3nt: TGTGCCAGCAGCGGGGGACAGGGGCATGAAAAACTGTTTTTT

j_gene: TRBJ2-7
len: 13
d_gene: TRBD1
v_gene: TRBV19
abundance: NA
CDR3aa: CASSFGQGYEQYF
CDR3nt: TGTGCCAGTAGTTTCGGACAGGGCTACGAGCAGTACTTC

j_gene: TRBJ1-1
len: 15
d_gene: TRBD1
v_gene: TRBV18
abundance: NA
CDR3aa: CASSPPGTVNTEAFF
CDR3nt: TGTGCCAGCTCACCTCCCGGGACAGTGAACACTGAAGCTTTCTTT

j_gene: TRBJ2-7
len: 15
d_gene: TRBD1
v_gene: TRBV27
abundance: NA
CDR3aa: CASSLAIGTGYEQYF
CDR3nt: TGTGCCAGCAGTTTAGCTATCGGGACAGGCTACGAGCAGTACTTC

j_gene: TRBJ2-7
len: 12
d_gene: NA
v_gene: TRBV30
abundance: NA
CDR3aa: CAWSPVQYEQYF
CDR3nt: TGTGCCTGGAGTCCCGTCCAGTACGAGCAGTACTTC

j_gene: TRBJ2-5
len: 17
d_gene: TRBD2
v_gene: TRBV3-1/TRBV3-2
abundance: once
CDR3aa: CASSHLGLAGGGKTQYF
CDR3nt: TGTGCCAGCAGCCACCTGGGACTAGCGGGAGGGGGAAAGACCCAGTACTTC